This T cell receptor beta chain is from a study of T cell repertoires in cytomegalovirus infection. Study background: Indicated by public TCR beta signatures were CMV infection and matching HLA type. Broader study findings: There were HLA-C-restricted CMV-specific TCR beta clonotypes dominating the ex vivo response. Identification of carriers of CMV plus the relevant HLA was performed using cumulative public TCR beta family frequency.

Losses at the gene ends were 5 bases for V and 5 bases for J; bases not matched to a gene: 10. The CDR3 covers 16 residues. CDR1 is SEHNR, CDR2 FQNEAQ, per germline (reference sequence). This clonotype was seen repeatedly, ten times or more. The target antigen is unknown. TCRdb re-called the reads with MiXCR, one entry per CDR3 protein. The sample includes around 490,000 distinct CDR3 sequences, roughly 29% seen only once; the top ten take about 13%. The source is a human donor in good health (CMV status not recorded). Some clones in this sample may be carry-over from other donors' samples. The sequenced sample was PBMCs. The chain uses TRBV7-9 and TRBJ2-3; 10 bases are a match to TRBD2. The CDR3 nucleotides are TGTGCCAGCAGCCCTCGCAGCGGGAGGGCCGTAGATACGCAGTATTTT. Its translation is CASSPRSGRAVDTQYF.